This T cell receptor beta chain is from a study of blood T cell repertoires in COVID-19. About the research overall: Material from acute and convalescent COVID-19 was sourced from the United States, Italy and Spain. T cells, B-cell-depleted T cells, or PBMCs provided the cDNA or gDNA that served as material.

Per the study methods: Reference gene primer amplification gave estimated nucleated cell counts. TCRdb's copy holds only in-frame clones and misses some; the assay was immunoSEQ multiplex PCR. V and J calls and clone size are given by that table; D and trimming were obtained from the DNA. The repertoire holds roughly 140,000 clones, about four fifths seen once, with 3.7% in the top ten. The sequence derives from a woman aged 80 or older with acute or convalescent COVID-19. Sequencing input: peripheral blood.

CDR3 nucleotides: TGTGCCAGCATCCTAGGGGCGGGGAAAGAGACCCAGTACTTC. Amino acids: CASILGAGKETQYF. The chain combines TRBV7-8 with TRBJ2-5; D may be TRBD2 (6 bases). Germline V gene sequence: CDR1 SGHVS, CDR2 FQNEAQ. The CDR3 sequence is 14 residues long. Trimming left V 7 bases short and J 3 bases short, with 15 bases between.